This T cell receptor beta chain originates from a study of Ad26.COV2.S vaccination and SARS-CoV-2 variants. Study details: Ad26.COV2.S shots went into the muscle once or twice, 56 days apart.

This CDR3 contains 13 residues. The V gene's germline CDR1 is SGHVS and CDR2 FQNEAQ. The V segment lost 5 bases and the J segment 3 bases; nucleotides outside the gene matches: 2. A note on this clone: What it binds is not known.

The treatment is: roughly 18 received Ad26.COV2.S at low or high dose, single or two shots; about five received placebo; per-sample allocation not given. Sampling was performed 63 days after the first vaccine or placebo injection. Ad26 vector vaccine expressed Wuhan-strain SARS-CoV-2 spike. Only in-frame clones appear in the TCRdb table, and some are missing; sequencing was by immunoSEQ multiplex PCR. The sample has fewer than 400,000 clones; approximately 90% are singletons. Study-wide findings and caveats: It was vaccine recipients, not placebo recipients, who had the higher spike-specific TCR breadth.

The V and J genes are TRBV7-8 and TRBJ1-1; 8 bases align to TRBD1. The TCR was taken from a person between 18 and 60 years old who received the Ad26.COV2.S COVID-19 vaccine or a placebo. The sequences come from peripheral blood, collected in a trial of Ad26.COV2.S vaccine versus placebo. CDR3 DNA sequence: TGTGCCAGCAGCCTGGACAGGGACACTGAAGCTTTCTTT. This codes for CASSLDRDTEAFF.